This TCR beta chain was captured by sequencing in a study of vaccination and CD4 T cells after COVID-19. Study overall: Two of the convalescents were Hispanic, and convalescents were six males and four females. Participants, all vaccine recipients, received two doses of either BNT162b2 or mRNA-1273.

CD4+ T cells that had been cultured provided DNA sequenced with the Oncomine TCR Beta short-read assay. From CD4+ T cells that had been cultured, genomic DNA was extracted. TCRdb reanalysed the PCR reads using MiXCR and keeps one entry per CDR3 protein. The sample yields over 15,000 distinct CDR3 sequences, 45% to 65% seen once. Treatment given: approximately 9-day PBMC culture with coronavirus spike peptide pools or control peptides (ViraFEST assay). The study, taken as a whole, reports: Relatively few convalescent patients were studied, without early post-infection timepoints.

V dropped 4 bases and J dropped 4 bases, with 13 bases sitting between them. This CDR3 has 14 residues. With regard to this clonotype: What it recognizes is unknown.

The chain is built from TRBV12-3 or TRBV12-4 and TRBJ1-1, with D unresolved. The clonotype comes from a human donor with COVID-19. The sequencing used cultured CD4+ T cells from blood, collected after SARS-CoV-2 vaccination. This chain's CDR3 is CASSWPASRTEAFF. Written as DNA, the CDR3 is TGTGCCAGCAGTTGGCCGGCGTCCCGCACTGAAGCTTTCTTT.